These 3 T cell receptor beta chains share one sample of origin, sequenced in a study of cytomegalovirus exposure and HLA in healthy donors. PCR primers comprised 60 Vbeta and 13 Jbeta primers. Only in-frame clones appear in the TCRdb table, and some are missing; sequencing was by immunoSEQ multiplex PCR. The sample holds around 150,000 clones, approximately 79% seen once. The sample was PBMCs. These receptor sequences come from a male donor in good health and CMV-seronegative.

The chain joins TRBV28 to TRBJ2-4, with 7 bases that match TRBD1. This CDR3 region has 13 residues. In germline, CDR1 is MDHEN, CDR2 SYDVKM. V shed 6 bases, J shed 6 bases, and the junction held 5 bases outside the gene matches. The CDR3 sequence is CASSTHRGNIQYF. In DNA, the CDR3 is TGTGCCAGCAGCACCCACAGGGGAAACATTCAGTACTTC. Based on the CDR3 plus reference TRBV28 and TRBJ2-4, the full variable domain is DVKVTQSSRYLVKRTGEKVFLECVQDMDHENMFWYRQDPGLGLRLIYFSYDVKMKEKGDIPEGYSVSREKKERFSLILESASTNQTSMYLCASSTHRGNIQYFGAGTRLSVL.

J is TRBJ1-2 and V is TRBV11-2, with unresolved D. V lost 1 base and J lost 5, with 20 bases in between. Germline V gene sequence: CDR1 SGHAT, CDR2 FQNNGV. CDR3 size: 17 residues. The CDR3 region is CASSLGFSWEGKYGYTF. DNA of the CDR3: TGTGCCAGCAGCTTAGGGTTCAGTTGGGAGGGTAAATATGGCTACACCTTC.

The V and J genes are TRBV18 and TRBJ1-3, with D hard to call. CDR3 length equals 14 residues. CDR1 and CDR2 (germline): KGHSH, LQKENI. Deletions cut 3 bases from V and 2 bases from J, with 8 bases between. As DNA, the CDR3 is TGTGCCAGCTCACCGCCGGAGGCTGGAAACACCATATATTTT. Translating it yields CASSPPEAGNTIYF.